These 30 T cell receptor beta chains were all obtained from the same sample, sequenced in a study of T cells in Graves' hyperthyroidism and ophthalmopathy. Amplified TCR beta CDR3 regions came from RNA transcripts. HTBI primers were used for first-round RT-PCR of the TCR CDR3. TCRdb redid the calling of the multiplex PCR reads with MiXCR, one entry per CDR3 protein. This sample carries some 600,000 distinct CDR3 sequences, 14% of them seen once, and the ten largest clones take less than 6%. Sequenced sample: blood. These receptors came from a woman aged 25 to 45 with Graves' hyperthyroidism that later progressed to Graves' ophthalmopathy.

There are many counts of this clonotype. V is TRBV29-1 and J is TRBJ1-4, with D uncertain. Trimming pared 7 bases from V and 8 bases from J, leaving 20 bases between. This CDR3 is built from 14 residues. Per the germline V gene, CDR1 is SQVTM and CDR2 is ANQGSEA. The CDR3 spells CSEDLTTSQEKLFF. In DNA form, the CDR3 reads TGCAGCGAGGACTTAACAACGTCACAAGAAAAACTGTTTTTT.

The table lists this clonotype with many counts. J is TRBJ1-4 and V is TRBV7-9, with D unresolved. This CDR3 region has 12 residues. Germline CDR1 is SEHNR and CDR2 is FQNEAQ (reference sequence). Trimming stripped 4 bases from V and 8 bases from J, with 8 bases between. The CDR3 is CASSSEGEKLFF. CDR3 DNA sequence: TGTGCCAGCAGCTCGGAAGGCGAAAAACTGTTTTTT. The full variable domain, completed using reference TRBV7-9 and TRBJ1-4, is DTGVSQNPRHKITKRGQNVTFRCDPISEHNRLYWYRQTLGQGPEFLTYFQNEAQLEKSRLLSDRFSAERPKGSFSTLEIQRTEQGDSAMYLCASSSEGEKLFFGSGTQLSVL.

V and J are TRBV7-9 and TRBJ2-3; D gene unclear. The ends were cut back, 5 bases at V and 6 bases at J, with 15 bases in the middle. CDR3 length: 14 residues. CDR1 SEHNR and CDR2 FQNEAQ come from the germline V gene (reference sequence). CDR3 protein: CASSPGLKADTQYF. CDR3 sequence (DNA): TGTGCCAGCAGCCCCGGGCTTAAGGCGGATACGCAGTATTTT. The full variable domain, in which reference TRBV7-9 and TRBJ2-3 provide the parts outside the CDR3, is DTGVSQNPRHKITKRGQNVTFRCDPISEHNRLYWYRQTLGQGPEFLTYFQNEAQLEKSRLLSDRFSAERPKGSFSTLEIQRTEQGDSAMYLCASSPGLKADTQYFGPGTRLTVL.

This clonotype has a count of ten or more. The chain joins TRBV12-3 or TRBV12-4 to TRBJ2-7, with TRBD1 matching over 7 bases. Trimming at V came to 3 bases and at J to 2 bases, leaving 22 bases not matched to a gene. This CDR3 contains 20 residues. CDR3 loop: CASSFNSIGAGTAATYEQYF. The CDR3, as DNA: TGTGCCAGCAGTTTTAACTCAATCGGTGCCGGGACAGCCGCTACCTACGAGCAGTACTTC.

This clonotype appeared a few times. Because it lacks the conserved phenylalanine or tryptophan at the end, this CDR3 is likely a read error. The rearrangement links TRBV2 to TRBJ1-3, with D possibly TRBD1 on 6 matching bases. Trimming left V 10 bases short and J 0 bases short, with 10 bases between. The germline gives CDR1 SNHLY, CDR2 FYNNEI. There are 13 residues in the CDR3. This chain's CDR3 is CAKGHLSGNTIYL. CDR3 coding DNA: TGTGCCAAGGGACATCTCTCTGGAAACACCATATATCTT.

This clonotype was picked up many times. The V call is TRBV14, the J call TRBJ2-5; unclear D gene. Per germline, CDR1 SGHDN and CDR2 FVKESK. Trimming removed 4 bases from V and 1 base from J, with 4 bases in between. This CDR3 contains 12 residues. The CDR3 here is CASSRIQETQYF. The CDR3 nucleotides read TGTGCCAGCAGCCGCATCCAAGAGACCCAGTACTTC. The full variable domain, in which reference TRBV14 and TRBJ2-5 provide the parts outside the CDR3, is EAGVTQFPSHSVIEKGQTVTLRCDPISGHDNLYWYRRVMGKEIKFLLHFVKESKQDESGMPNNRFLAERTGGTYSTLKVQPAELEDSGVYFCASSRIQETQYFGPGTRLLVL.

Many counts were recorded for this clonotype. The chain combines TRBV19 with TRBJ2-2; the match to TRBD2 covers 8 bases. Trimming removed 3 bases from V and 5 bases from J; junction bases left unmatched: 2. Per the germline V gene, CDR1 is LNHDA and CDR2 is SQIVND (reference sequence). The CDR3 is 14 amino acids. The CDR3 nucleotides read TGTGCCAGTAGTATTTCTAGCGGGACCGGGGAGCTGTTTTTT. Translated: CASSISSGTGELFF.

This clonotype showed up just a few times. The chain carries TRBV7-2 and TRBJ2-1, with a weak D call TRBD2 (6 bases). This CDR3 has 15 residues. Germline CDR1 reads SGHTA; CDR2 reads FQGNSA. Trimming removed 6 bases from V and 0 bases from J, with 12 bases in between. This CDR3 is CASSNRLGSYNEQFF. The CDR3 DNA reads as TGTGCCAGCAGTAATCGACTAGGCTCCTACAATGAGCAGTTCTTC. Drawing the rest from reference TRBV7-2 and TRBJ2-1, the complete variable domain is GAGVSQSPSNKVTEKGKDVELRCDPISGHTALYWYRQSLGQGLEFLIYFQGNSAPDKSGLPSDRFSAERTGGSVSTLTIQRTQQEDSAVYLCASSNRLGSYNEQFFGPGTRLTVL.

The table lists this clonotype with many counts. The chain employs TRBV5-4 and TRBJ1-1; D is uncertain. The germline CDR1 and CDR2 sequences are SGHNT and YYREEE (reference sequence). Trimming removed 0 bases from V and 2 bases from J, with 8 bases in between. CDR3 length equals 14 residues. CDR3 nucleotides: TGTGCCAGCAGCTTGGAGGTGATAAACACTGAAGCTTTCTTT. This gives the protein CASSLEVINTEAFF.

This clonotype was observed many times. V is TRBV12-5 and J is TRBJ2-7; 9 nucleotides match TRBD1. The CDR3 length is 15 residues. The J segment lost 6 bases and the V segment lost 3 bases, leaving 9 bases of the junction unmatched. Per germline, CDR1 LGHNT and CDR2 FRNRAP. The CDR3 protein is CASGFPWGQGLEQYF. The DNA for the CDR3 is TGTGCTAGTGGTTTCCCCTGGGGACAGGGCCTCGAGCAGTACTTC.

CDR3 nucleotides: TGTGCCAGCAGGCCCCCCCCTGGGACCAGCACAGATACGCAGTATTTT. It encodes CASRPPPGTSTDTQYF. The rearrangement uses TRBV6-1 and TRBJ2-3, with D perhaps being TRBD1 or TRBD2 (5 bases each). V gave up 6 bases and J gave up 0 bases, with 16 bases separating them. Germline values: CDR1 MNHNS, CDR2 SASEGT. The CDR3 spans 16 residues.

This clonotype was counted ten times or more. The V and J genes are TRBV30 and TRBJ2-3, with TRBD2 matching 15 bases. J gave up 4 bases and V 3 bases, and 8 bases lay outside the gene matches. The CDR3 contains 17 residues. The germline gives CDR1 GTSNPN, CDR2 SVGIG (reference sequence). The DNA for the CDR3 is TGTGCCTGGAGCGCCAGCCGGACTAGCGGGAGGGCAGATACGCAGTATTTT. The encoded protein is CAWSASRTSGRADTQYF.

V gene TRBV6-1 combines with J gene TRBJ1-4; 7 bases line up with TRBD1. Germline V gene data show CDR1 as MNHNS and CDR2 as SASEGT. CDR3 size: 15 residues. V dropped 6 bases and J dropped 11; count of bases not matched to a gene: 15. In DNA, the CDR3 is TGTGCCAGCAGCTACAGCGCCAGGGGGGTCGGGAAACTGTTTTTT. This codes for CASSYSARGVGKLFF.

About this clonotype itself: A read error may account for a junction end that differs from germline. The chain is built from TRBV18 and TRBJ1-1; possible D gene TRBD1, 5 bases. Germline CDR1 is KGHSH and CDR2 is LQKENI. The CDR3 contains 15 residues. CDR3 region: CASSPPSQLDTEACF. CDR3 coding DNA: TGTGCCAGCTCACCACCTAGTCAGTTGGACACTGAAGCTTGCTTT.

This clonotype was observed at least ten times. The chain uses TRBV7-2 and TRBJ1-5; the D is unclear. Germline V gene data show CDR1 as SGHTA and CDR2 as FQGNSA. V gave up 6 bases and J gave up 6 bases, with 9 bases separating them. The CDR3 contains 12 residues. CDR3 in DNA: TGTGCCAGCAGTTTACGGGGTCAGCCCCAGCATTTT. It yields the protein CASSLRGQPQHF.

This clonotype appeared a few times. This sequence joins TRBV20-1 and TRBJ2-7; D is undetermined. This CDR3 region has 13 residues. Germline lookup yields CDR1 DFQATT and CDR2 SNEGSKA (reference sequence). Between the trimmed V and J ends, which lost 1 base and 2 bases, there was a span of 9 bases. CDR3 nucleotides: TGCAGTGCTAGAGTGGACGGCGCCTACGAGCAGTACTTC. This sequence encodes CSARVDGAYEQYF.

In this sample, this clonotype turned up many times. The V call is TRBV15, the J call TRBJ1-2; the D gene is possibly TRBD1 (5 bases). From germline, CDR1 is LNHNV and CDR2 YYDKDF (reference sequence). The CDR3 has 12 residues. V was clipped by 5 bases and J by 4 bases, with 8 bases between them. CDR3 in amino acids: CATSGGAYGYTF. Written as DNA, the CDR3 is TGTGCCACCAGCGGCGGGGCCTATGGCTACACCTTC.

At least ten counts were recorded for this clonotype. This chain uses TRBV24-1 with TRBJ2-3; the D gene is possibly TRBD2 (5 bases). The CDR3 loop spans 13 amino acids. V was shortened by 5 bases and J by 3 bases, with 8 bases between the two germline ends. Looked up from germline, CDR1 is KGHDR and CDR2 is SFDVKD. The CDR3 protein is CATSAPGTDTQYF. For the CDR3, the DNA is TGTGCCACCAGTGCCCCGGGGACAGATACGCAGTATTTT.

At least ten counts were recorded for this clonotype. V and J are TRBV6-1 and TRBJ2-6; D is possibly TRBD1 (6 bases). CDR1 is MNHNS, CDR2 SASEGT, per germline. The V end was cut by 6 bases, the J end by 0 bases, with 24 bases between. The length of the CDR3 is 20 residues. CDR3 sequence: CASRLGQTATGYSGANVLTF. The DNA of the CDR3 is TGTGCCAGCAGACTCGGACAGACCGCAACTGGCTACTCTGGGGCCAACGTCCTGACTTTC.

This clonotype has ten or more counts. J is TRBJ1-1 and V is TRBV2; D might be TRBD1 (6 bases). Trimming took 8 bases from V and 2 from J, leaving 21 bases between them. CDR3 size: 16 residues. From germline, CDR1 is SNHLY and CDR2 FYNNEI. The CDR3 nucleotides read TGTGCCAGCCCAAAAGACCTGGGGGCCGAAAACACTGAAGCTTTCTTT. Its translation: CASPKDLGAENTEAFF.

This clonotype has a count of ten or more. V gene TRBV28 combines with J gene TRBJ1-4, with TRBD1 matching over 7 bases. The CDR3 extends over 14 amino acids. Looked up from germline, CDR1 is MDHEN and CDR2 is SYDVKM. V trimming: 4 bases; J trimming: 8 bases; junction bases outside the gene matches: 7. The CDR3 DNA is TGTGCCAGCAGTTCCAGGACAGGTTCAGAAAAACTGTTTTTT. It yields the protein CASSSRTGSEKLFF.

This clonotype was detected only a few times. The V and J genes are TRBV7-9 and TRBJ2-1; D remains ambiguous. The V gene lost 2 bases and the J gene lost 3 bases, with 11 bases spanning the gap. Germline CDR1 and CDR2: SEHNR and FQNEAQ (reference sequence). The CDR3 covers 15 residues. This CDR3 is CASSLLVEIYNEQFF. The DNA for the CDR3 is TGTGCCAGCAGCTTACTGGTAGAGATCTACAATGAGCAGTTCTTC.

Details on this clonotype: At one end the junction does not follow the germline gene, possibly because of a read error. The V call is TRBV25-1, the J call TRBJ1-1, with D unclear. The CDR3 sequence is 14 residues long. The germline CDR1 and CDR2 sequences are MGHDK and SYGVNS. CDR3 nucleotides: TGTGCCAGCAGTGAATCCGGGGTCCACACTAAAGCTTTCTTT. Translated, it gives CASSESGVHTKAFF.

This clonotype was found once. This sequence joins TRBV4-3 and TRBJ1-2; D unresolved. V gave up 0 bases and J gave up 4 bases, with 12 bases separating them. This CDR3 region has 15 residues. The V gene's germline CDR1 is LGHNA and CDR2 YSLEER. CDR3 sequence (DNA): TGCGCCAGCAGCCAAGACCATGGAAGGACCTATGGCTACACCTTC. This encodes CASSQDHGRTYGYTF.

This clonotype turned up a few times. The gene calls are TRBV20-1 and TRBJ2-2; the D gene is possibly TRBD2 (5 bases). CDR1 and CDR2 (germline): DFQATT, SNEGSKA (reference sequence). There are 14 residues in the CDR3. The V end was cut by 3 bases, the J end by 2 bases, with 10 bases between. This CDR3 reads CSARADSNTGELFF. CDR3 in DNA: TGCAGTGCTAGGGCGGACTCTAACACCGGGGAGCTGTTTTTT.

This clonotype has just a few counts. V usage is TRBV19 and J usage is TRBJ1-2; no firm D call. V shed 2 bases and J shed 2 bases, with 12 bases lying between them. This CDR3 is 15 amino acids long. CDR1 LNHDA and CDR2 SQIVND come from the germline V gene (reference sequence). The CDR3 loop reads CASSISYQMNYGYTF. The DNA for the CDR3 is TGTGCCAGTAGTATAAGTTACCAGATGAACTATGGCTACACCTTC.

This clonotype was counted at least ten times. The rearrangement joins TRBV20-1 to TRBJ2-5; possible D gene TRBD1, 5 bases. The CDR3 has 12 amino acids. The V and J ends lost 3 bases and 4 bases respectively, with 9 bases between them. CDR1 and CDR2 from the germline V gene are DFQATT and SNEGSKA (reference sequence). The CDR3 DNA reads TGCAGTGCTAGCAGGGTTTCAGAGACCCAGTACTTC. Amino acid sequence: CSASRVSETQYF.

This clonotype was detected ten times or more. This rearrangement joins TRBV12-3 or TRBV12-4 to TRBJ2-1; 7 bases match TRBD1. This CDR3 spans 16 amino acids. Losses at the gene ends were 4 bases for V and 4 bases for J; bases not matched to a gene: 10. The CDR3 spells CASSSGTALLYNEQFF. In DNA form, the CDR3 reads TGTGCCAGCAGTTCTGGGACAGCTCTCCTATACAATGAGCAGTTCTTC.

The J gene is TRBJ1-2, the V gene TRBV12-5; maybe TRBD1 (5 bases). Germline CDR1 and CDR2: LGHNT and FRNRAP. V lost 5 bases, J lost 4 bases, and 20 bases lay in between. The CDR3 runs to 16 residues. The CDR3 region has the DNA TGTGCTAGTGGTCTCTCTCTAATCAGGGTAGCCTATGGCTACACCTTC. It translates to CASGLSLIRVAYGYTF.

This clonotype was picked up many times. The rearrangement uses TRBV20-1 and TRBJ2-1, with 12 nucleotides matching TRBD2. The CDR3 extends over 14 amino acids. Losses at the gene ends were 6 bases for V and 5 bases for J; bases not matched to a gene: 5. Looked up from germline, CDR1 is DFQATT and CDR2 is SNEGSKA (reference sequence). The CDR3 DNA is TGCAGTGCCAGGGGACTAGCGGGTCACAATGAGCAGTTCTTC. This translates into CSARGLAGHNEQFF.